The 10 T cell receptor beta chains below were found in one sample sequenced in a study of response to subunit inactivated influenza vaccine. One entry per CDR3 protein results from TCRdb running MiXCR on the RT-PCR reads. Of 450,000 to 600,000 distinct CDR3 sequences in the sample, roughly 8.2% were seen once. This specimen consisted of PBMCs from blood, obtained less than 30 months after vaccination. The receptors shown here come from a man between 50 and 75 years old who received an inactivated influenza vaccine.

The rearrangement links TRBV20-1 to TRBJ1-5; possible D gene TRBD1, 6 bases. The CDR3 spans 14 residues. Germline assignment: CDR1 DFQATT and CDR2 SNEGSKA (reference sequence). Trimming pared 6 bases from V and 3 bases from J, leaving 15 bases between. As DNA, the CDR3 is TGCAGTGCCCAAGGGGGACACCTCAATCAGCCCCAGCATTTT. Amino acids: CSAQGGHLNQPQHF.

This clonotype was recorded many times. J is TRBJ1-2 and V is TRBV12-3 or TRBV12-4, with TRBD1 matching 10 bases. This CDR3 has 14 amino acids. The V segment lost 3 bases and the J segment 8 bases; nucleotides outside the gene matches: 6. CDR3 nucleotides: TGTGCCAGCAGTTTGGGGGGACAGGGGCTCGGCTACACCTTC. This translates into CASSLGGQGLGYTF.

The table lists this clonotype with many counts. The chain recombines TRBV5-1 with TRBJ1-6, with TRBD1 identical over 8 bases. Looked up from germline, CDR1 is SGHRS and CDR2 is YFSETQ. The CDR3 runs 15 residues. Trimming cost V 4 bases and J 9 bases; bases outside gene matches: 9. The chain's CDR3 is CASSPEGQGGSPLHF. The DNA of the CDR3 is TGCGCCAGCAGCCCCGAAGGACAGGGCGGTTCACCCCTCCACTTT.

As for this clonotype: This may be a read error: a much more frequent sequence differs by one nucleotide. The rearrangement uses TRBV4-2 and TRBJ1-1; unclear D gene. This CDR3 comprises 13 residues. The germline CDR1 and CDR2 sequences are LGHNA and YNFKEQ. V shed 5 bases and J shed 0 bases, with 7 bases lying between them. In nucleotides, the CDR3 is TGTGCCAGCAGCTATGACATGAACACTGAAGCTTTCTTT. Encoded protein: CASSYDMNTEAFF.

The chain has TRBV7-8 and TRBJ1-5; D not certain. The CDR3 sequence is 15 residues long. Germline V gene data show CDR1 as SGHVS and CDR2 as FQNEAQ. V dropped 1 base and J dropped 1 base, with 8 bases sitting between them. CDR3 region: CASSLEARSNQPQHF. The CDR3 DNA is TGTGCCAGCAGCTTAGAAGCCAGGAGCAATCAGCCCCAGCATTTT.

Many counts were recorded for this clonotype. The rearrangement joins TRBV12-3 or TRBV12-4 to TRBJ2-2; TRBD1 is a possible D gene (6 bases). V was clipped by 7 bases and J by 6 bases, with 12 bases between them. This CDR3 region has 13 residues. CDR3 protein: CASTQQGPGELFF. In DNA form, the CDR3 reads TGTGCCAGCACCCAACAGGGACCCGGGGAGCTGTTTTTT.

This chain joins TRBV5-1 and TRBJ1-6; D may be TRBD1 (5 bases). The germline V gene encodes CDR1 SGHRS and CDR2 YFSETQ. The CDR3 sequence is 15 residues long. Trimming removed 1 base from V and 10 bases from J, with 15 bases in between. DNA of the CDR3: TGCGCCAGCAGCTTGTCTACGGACACGAGATCACCCCTCCACTTT. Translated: CASSLSTDTRSPLHF. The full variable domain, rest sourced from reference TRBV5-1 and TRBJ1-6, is KAGVTQTPRYLIKTRGQQVTLSCSPISGHRSVSWYQQTPGQGLQFLFEYFSETQRNKGNFPGRFSGRQFSNSRSEMNVSTLELGDSALYLCASSLSTDTRSPLHFGNGTRLTVT.

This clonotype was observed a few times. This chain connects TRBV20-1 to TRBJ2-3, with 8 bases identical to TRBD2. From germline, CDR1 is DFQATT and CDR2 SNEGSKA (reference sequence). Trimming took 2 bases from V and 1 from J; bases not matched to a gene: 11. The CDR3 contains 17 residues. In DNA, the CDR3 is TGCAGTGCTAGAACCCCTAGCGGGTGGGATGGCACAGATACGCAGTATTTT. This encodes CSARTPSGWDGTDTQYF.

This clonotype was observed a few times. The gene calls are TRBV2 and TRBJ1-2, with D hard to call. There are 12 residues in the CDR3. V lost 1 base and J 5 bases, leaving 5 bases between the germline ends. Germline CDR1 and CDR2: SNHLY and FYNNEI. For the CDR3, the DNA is TGTGCCAGCAGTGAAGGACTTTATGGCTACACCTTC. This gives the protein CASSEGLYGYTF.

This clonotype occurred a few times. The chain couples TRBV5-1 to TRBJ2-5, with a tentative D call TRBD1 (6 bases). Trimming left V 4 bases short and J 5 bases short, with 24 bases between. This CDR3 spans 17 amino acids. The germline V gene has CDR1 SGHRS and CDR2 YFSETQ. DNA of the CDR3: TGCGCCAGCAGCCTCCCACGACAGGTGCTTATGGGGGAGACCCAGTACTTC. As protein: CASSLPRQVLMGETQYF. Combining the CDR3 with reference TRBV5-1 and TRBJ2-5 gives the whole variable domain KAGVTQTPRYLIKTRGQQVTLSCSPISGHRSVSWYQQTPGQGLQFLFEYFSETQRNKGNFPGRFSGRQFSNSRSEMNVSTLELGDSALYLCASSLPRQVLMGETQYFGPGTRLLVL.